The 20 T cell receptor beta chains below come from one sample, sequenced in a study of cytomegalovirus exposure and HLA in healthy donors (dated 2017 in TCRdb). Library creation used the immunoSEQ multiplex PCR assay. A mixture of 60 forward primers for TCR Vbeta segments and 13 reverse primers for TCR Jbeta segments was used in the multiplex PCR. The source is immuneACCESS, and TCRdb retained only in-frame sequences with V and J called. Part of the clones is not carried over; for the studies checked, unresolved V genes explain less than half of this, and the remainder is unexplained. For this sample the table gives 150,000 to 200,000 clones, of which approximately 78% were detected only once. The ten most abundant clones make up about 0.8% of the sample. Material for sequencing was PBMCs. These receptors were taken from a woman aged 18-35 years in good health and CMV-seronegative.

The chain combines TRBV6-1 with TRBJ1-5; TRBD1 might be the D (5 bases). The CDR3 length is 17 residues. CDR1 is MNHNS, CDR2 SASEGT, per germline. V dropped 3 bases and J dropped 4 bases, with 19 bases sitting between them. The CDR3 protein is CASSDLPGLQANQPQHF. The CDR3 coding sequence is TGTGCCAGCAGTGACTTGCCGGGACTCCAGGCAAATCAGCCCCAGCATTTT.

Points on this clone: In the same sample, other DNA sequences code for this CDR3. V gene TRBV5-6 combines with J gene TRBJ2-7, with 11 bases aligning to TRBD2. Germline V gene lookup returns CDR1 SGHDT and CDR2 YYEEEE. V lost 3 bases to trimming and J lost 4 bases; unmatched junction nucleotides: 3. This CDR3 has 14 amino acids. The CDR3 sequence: CASSSLAGEYEQYF. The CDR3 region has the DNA TGTGCCAGCAGCTCACTAGCGGGGGAGTACGAGCAGTACTTC.

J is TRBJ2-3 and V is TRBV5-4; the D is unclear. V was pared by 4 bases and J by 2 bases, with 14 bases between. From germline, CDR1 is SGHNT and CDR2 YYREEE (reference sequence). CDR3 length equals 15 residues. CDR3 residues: CASSRDGLPTDTQYF. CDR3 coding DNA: TGTGCCAGCAGCCGTGATGGGCTGCCCACAGATACGCAGTATTTT.

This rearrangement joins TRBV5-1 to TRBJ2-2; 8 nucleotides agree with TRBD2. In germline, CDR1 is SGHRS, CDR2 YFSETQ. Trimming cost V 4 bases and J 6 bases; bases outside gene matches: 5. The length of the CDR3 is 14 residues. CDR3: CASSAGGLAGELFF. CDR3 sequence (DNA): TGCGCCAGCAGCGCGGGAGGTTTGGCCGGGGAGCTGTTTTTT.

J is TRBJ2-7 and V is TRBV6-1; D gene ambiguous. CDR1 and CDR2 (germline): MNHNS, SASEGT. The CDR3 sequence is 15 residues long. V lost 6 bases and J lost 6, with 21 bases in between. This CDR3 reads CASRILASAKSEQYF. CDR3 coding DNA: TGTGCCAGCAGAATTCTGGCCAGCGCTAAGTCCGAGCAGTACTTC.

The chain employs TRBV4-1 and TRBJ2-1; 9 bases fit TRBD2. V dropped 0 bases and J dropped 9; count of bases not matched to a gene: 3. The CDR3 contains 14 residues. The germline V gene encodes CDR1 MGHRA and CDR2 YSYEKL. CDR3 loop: CASSQEGLACEQFF. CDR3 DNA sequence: TGCGCCAGCAGCCAAGAAGGACTAGCGTGTGAGCAGTTCTTC.

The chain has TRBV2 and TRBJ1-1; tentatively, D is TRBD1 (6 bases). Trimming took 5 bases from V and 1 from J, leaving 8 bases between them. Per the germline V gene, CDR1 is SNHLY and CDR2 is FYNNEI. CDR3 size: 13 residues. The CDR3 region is CASSTGRNTEAFF. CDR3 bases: TGTGCCAGCAGTACAGGGCGGAACACTGAAGCTTTCTTT.

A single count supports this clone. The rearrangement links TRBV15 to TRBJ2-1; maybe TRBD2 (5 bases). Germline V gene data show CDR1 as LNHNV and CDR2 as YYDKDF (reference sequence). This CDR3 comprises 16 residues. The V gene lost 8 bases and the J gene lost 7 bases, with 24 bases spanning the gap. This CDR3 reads CATDDTGNPSRNEQFF. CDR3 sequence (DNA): TGTGCCACCGATGATACCGGGAACCCCTCGAGAAATGAGCAGTTCTTC.

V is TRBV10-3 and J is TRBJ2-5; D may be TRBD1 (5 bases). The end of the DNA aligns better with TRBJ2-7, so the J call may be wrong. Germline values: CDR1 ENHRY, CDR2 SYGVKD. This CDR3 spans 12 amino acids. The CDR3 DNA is TGTGCCAACGGACAAGCCCCGCGCGAGCAGTACTTC. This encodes CANGQAPREQYF.

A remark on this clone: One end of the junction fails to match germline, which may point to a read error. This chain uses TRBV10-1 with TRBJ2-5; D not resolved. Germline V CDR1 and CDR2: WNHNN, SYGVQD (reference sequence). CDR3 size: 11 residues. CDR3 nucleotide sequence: TGCACCAGCAGTGACGTCCAGACCCAGTACTTC. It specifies CTSSDVQTQYF.

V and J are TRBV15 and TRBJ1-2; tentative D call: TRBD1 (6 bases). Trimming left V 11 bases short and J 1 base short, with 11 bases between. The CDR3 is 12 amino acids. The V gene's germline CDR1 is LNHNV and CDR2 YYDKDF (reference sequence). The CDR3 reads CAPSDSNYGYTF. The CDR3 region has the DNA TGTGCCCCCTCGGACAGTAACTATGGCTACACCTTC.

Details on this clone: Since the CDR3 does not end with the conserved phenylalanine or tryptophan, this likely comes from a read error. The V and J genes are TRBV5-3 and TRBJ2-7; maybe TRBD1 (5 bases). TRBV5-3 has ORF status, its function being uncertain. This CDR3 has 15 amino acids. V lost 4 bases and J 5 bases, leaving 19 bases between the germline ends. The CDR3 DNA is TGTGCCAGAAGCCACCCCCAGGGAAGAGGAAACGAGCAGTACCTC. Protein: CARSHPQGRGNEQYL.

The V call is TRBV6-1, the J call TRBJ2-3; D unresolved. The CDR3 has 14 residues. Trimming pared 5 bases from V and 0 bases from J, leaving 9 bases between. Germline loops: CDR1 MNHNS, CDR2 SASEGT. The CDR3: CASSPLVSTDTQYF. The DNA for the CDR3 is TGTGCCAGCAGTCCCCTCGTTAGCACAGATACGCAGTATTTT.

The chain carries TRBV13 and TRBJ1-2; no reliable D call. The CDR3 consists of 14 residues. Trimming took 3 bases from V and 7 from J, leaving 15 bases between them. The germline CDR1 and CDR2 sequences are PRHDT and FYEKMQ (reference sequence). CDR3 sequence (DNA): TGTGCCAGCAGCTTTCTCGATCCGAGCGGTGGCTACACCTTC. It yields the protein CASSFLDPSGGYTF.

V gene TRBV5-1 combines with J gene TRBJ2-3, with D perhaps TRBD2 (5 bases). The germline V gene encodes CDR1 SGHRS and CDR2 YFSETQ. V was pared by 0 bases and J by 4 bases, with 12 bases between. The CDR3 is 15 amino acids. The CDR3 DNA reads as TGCGCCAGCAGCTTGGCCGAGGGCCGCCCAGATACGCAGTATTTT. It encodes CASSLAEGRPDTQYF.

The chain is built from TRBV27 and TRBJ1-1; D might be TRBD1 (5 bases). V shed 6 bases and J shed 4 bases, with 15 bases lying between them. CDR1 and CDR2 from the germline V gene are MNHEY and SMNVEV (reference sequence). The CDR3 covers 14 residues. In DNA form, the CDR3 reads TGTGCCAGCAGAGCTCGGGGGATTAGCACTGAAGCTTTCTTT. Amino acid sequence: CASRARGISTEAFF.

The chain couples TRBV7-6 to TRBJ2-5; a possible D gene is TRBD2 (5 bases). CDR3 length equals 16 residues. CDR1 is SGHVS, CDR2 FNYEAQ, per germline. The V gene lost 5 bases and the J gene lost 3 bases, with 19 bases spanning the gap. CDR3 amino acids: CASSRSPTKSEETQYF. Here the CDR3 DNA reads TGTGCCAGCAGCCGTTCCCCGACTAAATCGGAAGAGACCCAGTACTTC.

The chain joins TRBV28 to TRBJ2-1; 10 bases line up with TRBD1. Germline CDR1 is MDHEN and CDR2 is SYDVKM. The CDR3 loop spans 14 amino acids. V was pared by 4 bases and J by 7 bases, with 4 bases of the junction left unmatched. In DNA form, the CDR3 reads TGTGCCAGCAGTTCCCGACAGGGGGCAAATGAGCAGTTCTTC. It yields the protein CASSSRQGANEQFF. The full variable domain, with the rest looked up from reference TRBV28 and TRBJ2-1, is DVKVTQSSRYLVKRTGEKVFLECVQDMDHENMFWYRQDPGLGLRLIYFSYDVKMKEKGDIPEGYSVSREKKERFSLILESASTNQTSMYLCASSSRQGANEQFFGPGTRLTVL.

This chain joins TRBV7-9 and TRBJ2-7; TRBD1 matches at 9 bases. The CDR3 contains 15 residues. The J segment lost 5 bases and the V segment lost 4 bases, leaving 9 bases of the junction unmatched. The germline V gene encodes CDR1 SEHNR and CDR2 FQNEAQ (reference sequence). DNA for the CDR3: TGTGCCAGCAGCTCCCAGAACAGGGGGCGCAACGAGCAGTACTTC. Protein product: CASSSQNRGRNEQYF.

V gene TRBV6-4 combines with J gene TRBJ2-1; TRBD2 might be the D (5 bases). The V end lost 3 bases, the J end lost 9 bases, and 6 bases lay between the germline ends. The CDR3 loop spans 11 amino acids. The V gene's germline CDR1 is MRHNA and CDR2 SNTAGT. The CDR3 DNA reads TGTGCCAGCAGTGATCGGGGTGAGCAGTTCTTC. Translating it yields CASSDRGEQFF.